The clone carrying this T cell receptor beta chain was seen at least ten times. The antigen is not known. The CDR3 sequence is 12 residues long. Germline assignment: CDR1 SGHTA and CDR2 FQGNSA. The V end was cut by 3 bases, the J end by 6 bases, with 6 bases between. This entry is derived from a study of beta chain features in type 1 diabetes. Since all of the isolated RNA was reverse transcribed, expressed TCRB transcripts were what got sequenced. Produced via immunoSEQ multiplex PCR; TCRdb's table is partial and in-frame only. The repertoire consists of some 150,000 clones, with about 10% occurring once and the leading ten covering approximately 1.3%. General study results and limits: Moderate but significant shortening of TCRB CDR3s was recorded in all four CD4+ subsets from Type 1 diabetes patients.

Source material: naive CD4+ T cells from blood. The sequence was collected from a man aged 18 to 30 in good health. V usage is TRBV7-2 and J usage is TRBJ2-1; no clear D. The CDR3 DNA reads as TGTGCCAGCAGCTTGCGGCTCAATGAGCAGTTCTTC. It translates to CASSLRLNEQFF.